The clone carrying this T cell receptor beta chain occurred a few times. The sample is drawn from a study of T-cell memory formation after mild COVID-19. One entry per CDR3 protein, called by TCRdb with MiXCR from the 5' RACE reads. The sample holds approximately 260,000 distinct CDR3 sequences; roughly 15% are singletons and the top ten take around 3.4%. Per germline, CDR1 MNHEY and CDR2 SVGAGI. The trim removed 5 bases at V and 8 bases at J, leaving 11 bases unmatched. The CDR3 contains 15 residues. The TCR was taken from a man aged 18 to 29 who had mild COVID-19 (a few samples of this study predate the infection). Cell type and time point are not known. Sequencing was done on a sample of PBMCs or a T cell subset sorted from them (not recorded which). The V and J genes are TRBV6-5 and TRBJ1-4, with 7 bases that match TRBD1. The CDR3 protein is CASSQQTGRNEKLFF. The CDR3 DNA follows: TGTGCCAGCAGTCAACAGACAGGGAGAAACGAAAAACTGTTTTTT.